This entry lists 3 T cell receptor beta chains sequenced from one sample in a study of shared clonotypes between healthy human individuals. CD45RO-negative, CCR7-selected cells formed the naive CD8 fraction, which excluded terminally differentiated effector memory CD45RA+ cells. The data were produced by immunoSEQ multiplex PCR, yet TCRdb's version contains in-frame clones alone and is incomplete. The repertoire holds millions of clones, with about 95% as singletons. The sequenced sample was naive CD8+ T cells sorted from blood. Receptor source: a young man in good health.

The V gene is TRBV2, the J gene TRBJ2-2; 11 nucleotides agree with TRBD2. The V gene end was trimmed by 2 bases and the J gene end by 3 bases; junction bases not matched to a gene: 2. Germline V gene lookup returns CDR1 SNHLY and CDR2 FYNNEI. The CDR3 is made up of 16 amino acids. The CDR3 region has the DNA TGTGCCAGCAGTGAACTAGCGGGAGGACACACCGGGGAGCTGTTTTTT. This codes for CASSELAGGHTGELFF.

The genes are TRBV30 and TRBJ2-7; 15 nucleotides match TRBD2. Germline-derived CDR1 and CDR2 are GTSNPN and SVGIG (reference sequence). The CDR3 length is 19 residues. V was clipped by 5 bases and J by 6 bases; unmatched bases: 20. CDR3 bases: TGTGCCTGGTCTGGGGTCGGACTAGCGGGAGGGCCTCGAACCTCCGAGCAGTACTTC. Translation: CAWSGVGLAGGPRTSEQYF.

J is TRBJ2-7 and V is TRBV29-1, with 10 bases identical to TRBD1. Germline-derived CDR1 and CDR2 are SQVTM and ANQGSEA. This CDR3 is 14 amino acids long. With V trimmed by 8 bases and J by 8 bases, 15 bases remained unmatched. In DNA form, the CDR3 reads TGCAGCCACGTACTCCGGGACAGGGGATCTCAGCAGTACTTC. This sequence encodes CSHVLRDRGSQQYF.